The 12 T cell receptor beta chains below were found in one sample sequenced in a study of regulatory dendritic cells for organ transplantation. The assay was immunoSEQ multiplex PCR, and TCRdb's table has in-frame clones only and misses some. In the table there are 25,000 to 30,000 clones, nearly 80% of which are singletons. The specimen sequenced was memory CD4+ T cells from blood. Regarding subset: CD45RO+ memory T cells. The receptors shown here come from a human donor in good health.

This sequence joins TRBV9 and TRBJ2-7; D is unresolved. V lost 7 bases and J lost 7, with 18 bases in between. Germline V lookup: CDR1 SGDLS, CDR2 YYNGEE. The CDR3 consists of 13 residues. The CDR3, as DNA: TGTGCCAGCGCCGGGCCGCCCAACTGGGAGCAGTACTTC. As protein: CASAGPPNWEQYF.

This clone turned up a few times. The J gene is TRBJ1-4, the V gene TRBV25-1, with 8 bases that match TRBD1. The ends lost 2 bases at V and 0 bases at J; junction bases unmatched: 2. Germline CDR1 and CDR2: MGHDK and SYGVNS. This CDR3 contains 16 residues. CDR3 region: CASSEATGATNEKLFF. In DNA form, the CDR3 reads TGTGCCAGCAGTGAAGCGACAGGGGCAACTAATGAAAAACTGTTTTTT. The full variable domain, completed using reference TRBV25-1 and TRBJ1-4, is EADIYQTPRYLVIGTGKKITLECSQTMGHDKMYWYQQDPGMELHLIHYSYGVNSTEKGDLSSESTVSRIRTEHFPLTLESARPSHTSQYLCASSEATGATNEKLFFGSGTQLSVL.

This chain joins TRBV11-2 and TRBJ2-4, with D possibly TRBD2 on 6 matching bases. Per germline, CDR1 SGHAT and CDR2 FQNNGV. The CDR3 is 16 residues long. The V and J ends lost 5 bases and 0 bases respectively, with 14 bases between them. As DNA, the CDR3 is TGTGCCAGCAGCGACGGACCGGGACTAGCCAAAAACATTCAGTACTTC. Its protein is CASSDGPGLAKNIQYF.

The table lists this clone with a few counts. The J gene is TRBJ1-5, the V gene TRBV5-4, with 8 nucleotides matching TRBD1. Trimming at V came to 4 bases and at J to 5 bases, leaving 8 bases not matched to a gene. The CDR3 is 15 amino acids. In germline, CDR1 is SGHNT, CDR2 YYREEE (reference sequence). CDR3 in DNA: TGTGCCAGCAGCCTGGGGACAGGCCTTTATCAGCCCCAGCATTTT. Encoded protein: CASSLGTGLYQPQHF.

The chain employs TRBV5-1 and TRBJ2-3; D is unclear. The V end was cut by 0 bases, the J end by 2 bases, with 10 bases between. Germline V lookup: CDR1 SGHRS, CDR2 YFSETQ. This CDR3 is 15 amino acids long. The CDR3 region is CASSLGVGNTDTQYF. In nucleotides, the CDR3 is TGCGCCAGCAGCTTGGGTGTGGGCAACACAGATACGCAGTATTTT.

The chain carries TRBV7-5 and TRBJ2-1; no DNA check was done on the table's D call, TRBD2. TRBV7-5 is a recognized pseudogene. This CDR3 is 17 amino acids long. CDR3: CARSPPRLAGGHNEQFF. CDR3 nucleotide sequence: TGTGCCAGAAGCCCGCCTAGACTAGCGGGGGGCCACAATGAGCAGTTCTTC.

The rearrangement links TRBV7-6 to TRBJ2-1; D is perhaps TRBD1 (5 bases). Germline V gene data show CDR1 as SGHVS and CDR2 as FNYEAQ. V lost 0 bases, J lost 16 bases, and 13 bases lay in between. This CDR3 is 12 amino acids long. CDR3 region: CASSLAVQEKFF. The CDR3 coding sequence is TGTGCCAGCAGCTTAGCCGTACAGGAGAAATTCTTC.

This rearrangement joins TRBV10-3 to TRBJ1-1; D uncertain. There are 14 residues in the CDR3. Trimming shortened V by 6 bases and J by 1 base, and 12 bases separated the two germline ends. From germline, CDR1 is ENHRY and CDR2 SYGVKD. CDR3 bases: TGTGCCATCAGCGTCCAAAATTGGAACACTGAAGCTTTCTTT. Amino acid sequence: CAISVQNWNTEAFF.

This clone was observed a handful of times. J is TRBJ2-2 and V is TRBV19, with 12 bases lining up with TRBD2. The J segment lost 5 bases and the V segment lost 3 bases, leaving 4 bases of the junction unmatched. CDR1 and CDR2 from the germline V gene are LNHDA and SQIVND (reference sequence). The CDR3 spans 16 residues. The CDR3 sequence is CASSIGLAGGTGELFF. In DNA, the CDR3 is TGTGCCAGTAGTATTGGTCTAGCGGGAGGGACCGGGGAGCTGTTTTTT.

This chain connects TRBV5-4 to TRBJ1-1; TRBD1 agrees at 7 bases. V shed 6 bases and J 4 bases; nucleotides not matched to a gene: 6. The CDR3 loop spans 13 amino acids. CDR1 is SGHNT, CDR2 YYREEE, per germline (reference sequence). CDR3 loop: CASTQGGSTEAFF. The CDR3 DNA is TGTGCCAGCACCCAGGGGGGAAGCACTGAAGCTTTCTTT. Variable domain in full (rest from reference TRBV5-4 and TRBJ1-1): ETGVTQSPTHLIKTRGQQVTLRCSSQSGHNTVSWYQQALGQGPQFIFQYYREEENGRGNFPPRFSGLQFPNYSSELNVNALELDDSALYLCASTQGGSTEAFFGQGTRLTVV.

The V gene is TRBV7-3, the J gene TRBJ1-1; D is uncertain. V lost 2 bases and J 1 base, leaving 5 bases between the germline ends. CDR1 and CDR2 from the germline V gene are SGHTA and FQGTGA. The CDR3 extends over 13 amino acids. In DNA, the CDR3 is TGTGCCAGCAGCTTACTTGAGAACACTGAAGCTTTCTTT. Its translation is CASSLLENTEAFF.

The chain employs TRBV27 and TRBJ2-7; D gene uncertain. V lost 6 bases, J lost 2 bases, and 14 bases lay in between. Germline loops: CDR1 MNHEY, CDR2 SMNVEV (reference sequence). The CDR3 extends over 14 amino acids. Here the CDR3 reads CASRDQNGAYEQYF. The CDR3 nucleotides are TGTGCCAGCAGAGATCAGAATGGGGCCTACGAGCAGTACTTC.